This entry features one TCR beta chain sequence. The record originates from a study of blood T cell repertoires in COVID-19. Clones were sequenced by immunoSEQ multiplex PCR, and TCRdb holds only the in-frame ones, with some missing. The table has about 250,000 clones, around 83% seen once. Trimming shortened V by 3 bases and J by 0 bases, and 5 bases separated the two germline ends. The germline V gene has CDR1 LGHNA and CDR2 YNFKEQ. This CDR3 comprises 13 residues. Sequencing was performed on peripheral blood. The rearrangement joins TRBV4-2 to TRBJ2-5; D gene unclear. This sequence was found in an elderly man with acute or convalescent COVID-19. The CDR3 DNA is TGTGCCAGCAGCCAGCAGTACCAAGAGACCCAGTACTTC. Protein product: CASSQQYQETQYF.